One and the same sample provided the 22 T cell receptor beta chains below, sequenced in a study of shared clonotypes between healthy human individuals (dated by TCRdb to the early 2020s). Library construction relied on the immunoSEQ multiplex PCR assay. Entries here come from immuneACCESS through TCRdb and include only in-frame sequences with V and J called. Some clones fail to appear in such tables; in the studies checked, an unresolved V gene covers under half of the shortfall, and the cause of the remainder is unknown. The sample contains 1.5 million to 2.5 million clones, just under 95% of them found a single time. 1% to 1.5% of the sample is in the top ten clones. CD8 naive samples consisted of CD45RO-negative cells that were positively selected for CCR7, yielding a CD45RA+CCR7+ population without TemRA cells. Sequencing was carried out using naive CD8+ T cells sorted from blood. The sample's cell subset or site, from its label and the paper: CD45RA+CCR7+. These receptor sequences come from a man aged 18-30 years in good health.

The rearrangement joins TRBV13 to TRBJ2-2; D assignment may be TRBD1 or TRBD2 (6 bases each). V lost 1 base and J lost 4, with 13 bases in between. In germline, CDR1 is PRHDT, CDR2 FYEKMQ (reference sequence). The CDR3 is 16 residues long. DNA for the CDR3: TGTGCCAGCAGCTTAGTGGGGGGCGCGAGCACCGGGGAGCTGTTTTTT. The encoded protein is CASSLVGGASTGELFF.

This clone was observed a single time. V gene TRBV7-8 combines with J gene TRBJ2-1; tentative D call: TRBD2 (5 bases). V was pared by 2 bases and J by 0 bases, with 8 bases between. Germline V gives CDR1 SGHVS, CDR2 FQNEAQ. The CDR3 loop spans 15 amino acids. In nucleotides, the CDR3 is TGTGCCAGCAGCTTAATCACTAGCTCCTACAATGAGCAGTTCTTC. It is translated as CASSLITSSYNEQFF.

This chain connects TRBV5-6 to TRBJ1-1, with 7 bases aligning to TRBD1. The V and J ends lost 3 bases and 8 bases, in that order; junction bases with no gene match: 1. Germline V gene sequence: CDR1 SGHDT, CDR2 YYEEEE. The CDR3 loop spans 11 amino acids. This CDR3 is CASSSGQEAFF. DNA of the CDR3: TGTGCCAGCAGCTCGGGACAGGAAGCTTTCTTT.

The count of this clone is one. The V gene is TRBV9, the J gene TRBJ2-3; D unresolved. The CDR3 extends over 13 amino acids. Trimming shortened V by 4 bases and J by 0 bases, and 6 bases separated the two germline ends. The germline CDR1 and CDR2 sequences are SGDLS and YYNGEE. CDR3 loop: CASSPPSTDTQYF. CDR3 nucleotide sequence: TGTGCCAGCAGCCCCCCTAGCACAGATACGCAGTATTTT.

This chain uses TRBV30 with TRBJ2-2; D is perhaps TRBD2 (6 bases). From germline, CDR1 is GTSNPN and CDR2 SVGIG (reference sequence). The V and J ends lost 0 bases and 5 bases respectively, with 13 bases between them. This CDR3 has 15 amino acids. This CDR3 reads CAWSVRGGLTGELFF. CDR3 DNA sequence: TGTGCCTGGAGTGTACGGGGAGGTCTGACCGGGGAGCTGTTTTTT.

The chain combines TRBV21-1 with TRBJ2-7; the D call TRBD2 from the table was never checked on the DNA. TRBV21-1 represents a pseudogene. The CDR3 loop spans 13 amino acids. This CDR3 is CASSKVRGGEQYF. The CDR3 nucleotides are TGTGCCAGCAGCAAAGTCCGGGGAGGCGAGCAGTACTTC.

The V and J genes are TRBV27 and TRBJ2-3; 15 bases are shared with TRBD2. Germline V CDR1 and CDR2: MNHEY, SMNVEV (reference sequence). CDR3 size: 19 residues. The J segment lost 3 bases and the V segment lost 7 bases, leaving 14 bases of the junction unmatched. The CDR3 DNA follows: TGTGCCAGCACCCTAGAAGGGACTAGCGGGGGGACGGGGACAGATACGCAGTATTTT. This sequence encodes CASTLEGTSGGTGTDTQYF.

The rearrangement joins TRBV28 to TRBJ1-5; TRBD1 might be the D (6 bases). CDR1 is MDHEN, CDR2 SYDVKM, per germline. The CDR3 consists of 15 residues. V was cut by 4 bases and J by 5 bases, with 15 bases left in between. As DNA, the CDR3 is TGTGCCAGCAGTTCCGAGGGGGATAGGGATCAGCCCCAGCATTTT. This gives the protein CASSSEGDRDQPQHF.

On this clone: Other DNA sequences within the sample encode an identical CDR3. CDR3 loop: CASSLAGGDGYTF. Here the CDR3 DNA reads TGCGCCAGCAGCTTGGCAGGGGGTGATGGCTACACCTTC. The V and J genes are TRBV5-1 and TRBJ1-2; 7 positions match TRBD1. J was trimmed by 6 bases and V by 0 bases; bases with no gene match: 2. Germline CDR1 and CDR2: SGHRS and YFSETQ. The CDR3 is made up of 13 amino acids. Looking up the rest from reference TRBV5-1 and TRBJ1-2 gives the full variable domain: KAGVTQTPRYLIKTRGQQVTLSCSPISGHRSVSWYQQTPGQGLQFLFEYFSETQRNKGNFPGRFSGRQFSNSRSEMNVSTLELGDSALYLCASSLAGGDGYTFGSGTRLTVV.

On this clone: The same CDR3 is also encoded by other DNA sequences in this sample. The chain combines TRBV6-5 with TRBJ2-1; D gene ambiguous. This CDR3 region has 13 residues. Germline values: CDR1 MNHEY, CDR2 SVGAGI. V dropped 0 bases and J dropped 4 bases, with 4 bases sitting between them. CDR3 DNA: TGTGCCAGCAGTTACTCCCTGTACAATGAGCAGTTCTTC. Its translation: CASSYSLYNEQFF.

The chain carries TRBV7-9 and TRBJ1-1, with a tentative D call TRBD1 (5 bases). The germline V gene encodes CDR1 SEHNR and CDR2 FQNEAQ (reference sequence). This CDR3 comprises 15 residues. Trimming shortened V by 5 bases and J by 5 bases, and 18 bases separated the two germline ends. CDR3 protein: CASSPPSTGQTEAFF. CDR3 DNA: TGTGCCAGCAGCCCACCTTCGACGGGGCAGACTGAAGCTTTCTTT.

CDR3: CASSQYGQGTNTIYF. The CDR3 nucleotides read TGCGCCAGCAGCCAATACGGACAGGGAACCAACACCATATATTTT. This chain links TRBV4-3 with TRBJ1-3, with 8 bases matching TRBD1. Trimming cost V 2 bases and J 7 bases; bases outside gene matches: 7. The CDR3 contains 15 residues. Germline CDR1 LGHNA, CDR2 YSLEER.

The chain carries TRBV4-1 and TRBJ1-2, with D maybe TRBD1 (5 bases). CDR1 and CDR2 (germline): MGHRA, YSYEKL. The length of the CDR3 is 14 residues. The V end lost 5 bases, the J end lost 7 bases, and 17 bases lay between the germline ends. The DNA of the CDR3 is TGCGCCAGCAGCTGGGGCGGGGGGGACTTTGGCTACACCTTC. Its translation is CASSWGGGDFGYTF.

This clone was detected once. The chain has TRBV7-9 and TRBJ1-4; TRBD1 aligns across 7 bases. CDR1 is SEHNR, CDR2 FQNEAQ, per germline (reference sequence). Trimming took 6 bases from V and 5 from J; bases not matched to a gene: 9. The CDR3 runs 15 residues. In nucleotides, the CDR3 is TGTGCCAGCAGTCTTATTCAGGGGGGGAATGAAAAACTGTTTTTT. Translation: CASSLIQGGNEKLFF.

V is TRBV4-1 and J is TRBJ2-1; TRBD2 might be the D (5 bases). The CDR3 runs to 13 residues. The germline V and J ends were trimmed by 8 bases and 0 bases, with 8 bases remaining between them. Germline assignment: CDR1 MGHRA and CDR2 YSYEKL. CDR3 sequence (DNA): TGCGCCAGCCCTGGGAGCTCCTACAATGAGCAGTTCTTC. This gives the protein CASPGSSYNEQFF.

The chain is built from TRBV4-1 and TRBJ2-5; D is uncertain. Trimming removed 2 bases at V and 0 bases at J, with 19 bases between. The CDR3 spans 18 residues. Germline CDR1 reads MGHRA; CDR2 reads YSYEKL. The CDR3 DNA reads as TGCGCCAGCAGCCAACTCCCGTGGACCCCTCTTTACCAAGAGACCCAGTACTTC. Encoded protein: CASSQLPWTPLYQETQYF.

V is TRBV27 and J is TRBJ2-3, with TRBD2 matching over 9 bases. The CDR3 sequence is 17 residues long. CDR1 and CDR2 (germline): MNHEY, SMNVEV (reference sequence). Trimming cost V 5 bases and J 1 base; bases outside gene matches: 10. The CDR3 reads CASSLQFPSGGTDTQYF. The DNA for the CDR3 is TGTGCCAGCAGTCTTCAATTCCCTAGCGGGGGCACAGATACGCAGTATTTT.

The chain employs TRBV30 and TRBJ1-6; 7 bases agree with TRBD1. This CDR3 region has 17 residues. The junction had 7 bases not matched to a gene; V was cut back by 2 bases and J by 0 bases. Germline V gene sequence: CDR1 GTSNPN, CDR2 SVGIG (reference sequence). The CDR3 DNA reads TGTGCCTGGAGTCAGACAGGGCGGAGCTCCTATAATTCACCCCTCCACTTT. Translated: CAWSQTGRSSYNSPLHF.

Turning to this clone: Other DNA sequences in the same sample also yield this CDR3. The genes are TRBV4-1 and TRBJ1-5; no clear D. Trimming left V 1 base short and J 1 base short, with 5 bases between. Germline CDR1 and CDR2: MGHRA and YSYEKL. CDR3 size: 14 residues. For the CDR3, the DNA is TGCGCCAGCAGCCAAGGGTTCAGCAATCAGCCCCAGCATTTT. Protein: CASSQGFSNQPQHF.

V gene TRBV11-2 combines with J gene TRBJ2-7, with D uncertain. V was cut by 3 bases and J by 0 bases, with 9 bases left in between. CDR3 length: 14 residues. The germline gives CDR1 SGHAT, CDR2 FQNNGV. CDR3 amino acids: CASSLAGSSYEQYF. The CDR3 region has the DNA TGTGCCAGCAGCTTGGCAGGTAGCTCCTACGAGCAGTACTTC.

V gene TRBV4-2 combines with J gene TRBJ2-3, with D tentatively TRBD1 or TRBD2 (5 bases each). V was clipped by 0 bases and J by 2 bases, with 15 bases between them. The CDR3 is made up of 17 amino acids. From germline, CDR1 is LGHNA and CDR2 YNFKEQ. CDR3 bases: TGTGCCAGCAGCCAAGAATGGGACGGGGATATCACAGATACGCAGTATTTT. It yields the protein CASSQEWDGDITDTQYF.

CDR3 DNA: TGTGCCAGCAGCCCGACGAATCAGCGGGAGCGACGCGCGCAGTATTTT. The encoded protein is CASSPTNQRERRAQYF. This rearrangement joins TRBV7-9 to TRBJ2-3, with 8 bases matching TRBD2. This CDR3 has 16 amino acids. With 5 bases clipped from V and 10 bases from J, the junction kept 17 bases outside the gene matches. Germline V lookup: CDR1 SEHNR, CDR2 FQNEAQ (reference sequence).